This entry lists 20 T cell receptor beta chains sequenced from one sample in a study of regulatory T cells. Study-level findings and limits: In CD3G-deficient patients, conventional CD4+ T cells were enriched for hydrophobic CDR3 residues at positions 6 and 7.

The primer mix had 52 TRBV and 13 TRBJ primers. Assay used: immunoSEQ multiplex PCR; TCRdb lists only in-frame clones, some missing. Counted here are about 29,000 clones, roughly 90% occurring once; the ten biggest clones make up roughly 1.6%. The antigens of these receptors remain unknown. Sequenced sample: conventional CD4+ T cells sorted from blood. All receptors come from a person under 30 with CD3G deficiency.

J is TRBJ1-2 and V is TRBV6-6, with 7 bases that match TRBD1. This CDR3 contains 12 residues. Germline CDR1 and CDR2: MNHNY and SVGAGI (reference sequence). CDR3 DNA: TGTGCAACAGCAAAGGGGGCGGGTGGCTACACCTTC. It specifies CATAKGAGGYTF.

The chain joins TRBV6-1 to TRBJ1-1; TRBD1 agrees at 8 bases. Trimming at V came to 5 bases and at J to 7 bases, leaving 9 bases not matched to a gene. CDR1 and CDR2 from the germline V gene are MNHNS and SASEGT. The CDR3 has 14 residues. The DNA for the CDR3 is TGTGCCAGCAGTATGCAGGGGGCTGGTGGTGAAGCTTTCTTT. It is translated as CASSMQGAGGEAFF.

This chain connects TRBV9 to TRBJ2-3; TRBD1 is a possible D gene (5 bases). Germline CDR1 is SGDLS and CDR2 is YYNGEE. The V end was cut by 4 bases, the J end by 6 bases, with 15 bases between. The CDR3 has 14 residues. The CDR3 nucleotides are TGTGCCAGCAGCCGAGTACTCAGGGCGGATACGCAGTATTTT. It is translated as CASSRVLRADTQYF.

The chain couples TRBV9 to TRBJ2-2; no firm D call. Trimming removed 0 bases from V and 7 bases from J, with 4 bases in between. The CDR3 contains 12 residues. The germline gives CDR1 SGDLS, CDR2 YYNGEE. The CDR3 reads CASSVGSGELFF. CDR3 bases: TGTGCCAGCAGCGTAGGGAGCGGGGAGCTGTTTTTT.

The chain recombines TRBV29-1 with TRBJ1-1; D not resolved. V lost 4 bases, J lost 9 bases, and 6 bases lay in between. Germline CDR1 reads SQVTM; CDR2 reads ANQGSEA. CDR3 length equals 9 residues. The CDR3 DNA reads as TGCAGCGTTGGCCCCCAAGCTTTCTTT. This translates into CSVGPQAFF.

CDR3 nucleotide sequence: TGCGCCAGCAGCTTGGTCACCGGGACAGGCTCTGAAAAACTGTTTTTT. Its translation: CASSLVTGTGSEKLFF. The rearrangement uses TRBV5-1 and TRBJ1-4, with 8 bases that match TRBD1. The CDR3 runs 16 residues. The junction had 8 bases not matched to a gene; V was cut back by 0 bases and J by 7 bases. Germline assignment: CDR1 SGHRS and CDR2 YFSETQ.

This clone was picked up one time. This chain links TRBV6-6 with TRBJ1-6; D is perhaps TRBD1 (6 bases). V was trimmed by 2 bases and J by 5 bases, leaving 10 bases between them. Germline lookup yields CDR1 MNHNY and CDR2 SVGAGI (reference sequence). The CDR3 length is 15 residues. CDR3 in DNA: TGTGCCAGCAGTTACGTCAGGGGTAATAATTCACCCCTCCACTTT. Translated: CASSYVRGNNSPLHF.

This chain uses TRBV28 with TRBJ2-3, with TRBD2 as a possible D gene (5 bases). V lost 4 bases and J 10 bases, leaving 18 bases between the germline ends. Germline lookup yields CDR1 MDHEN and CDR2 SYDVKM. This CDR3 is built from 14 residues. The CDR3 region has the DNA TGTGCCAGCAGTTCCGTTGGAGGCACGAGGGCGCAGTATTTT. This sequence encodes CASSSVGGTRAQYF.

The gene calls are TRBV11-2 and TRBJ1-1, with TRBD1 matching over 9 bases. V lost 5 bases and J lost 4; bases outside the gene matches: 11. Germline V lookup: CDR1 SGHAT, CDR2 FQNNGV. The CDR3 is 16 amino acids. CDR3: CASSHGQGRGGTEAFF. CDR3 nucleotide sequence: TGTGCCAGCAGCCATGGACAGGGGCGAGGGGGCACTGAAGCTTTCTTT.

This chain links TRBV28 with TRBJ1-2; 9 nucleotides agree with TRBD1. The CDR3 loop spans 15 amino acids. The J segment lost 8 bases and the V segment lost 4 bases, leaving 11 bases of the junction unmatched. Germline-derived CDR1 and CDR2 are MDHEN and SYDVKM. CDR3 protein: CASSSNPGQGRGYTF. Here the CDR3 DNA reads TGTGCCAGCAGTTCTAATCCGGGACAGGGAAGGGGCTACACCTTC.

The CDR3: CAISGVAGVPQYF. The CDR3 nucleotides read TGTGCCATCTCCGGGGTAGCGGGAGTACCGCAGTATTTT. The chain is built from TRBV10-3 and TRBJ2-3; 9 bases fit TRBD2. The CDR3 is 13 amino acids. Germline lookup yields CDR1 ENHRY and CDR2 SYGVKD. With 8 bases clipped from V and 10 bases from J, the junction kept 10 bases outside the gene matches.

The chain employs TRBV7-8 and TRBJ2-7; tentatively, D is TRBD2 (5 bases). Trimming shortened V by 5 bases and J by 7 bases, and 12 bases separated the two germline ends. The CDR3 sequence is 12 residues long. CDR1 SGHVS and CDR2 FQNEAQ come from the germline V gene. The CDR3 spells CASSPGVGEQYF. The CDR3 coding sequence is TGTGCCAGCAGCCCCGGGGTGGGGGAGCAGTACTTC.

The CDR3 nucleotides read TGCGCCAGCAGCCCGACTAGCGGGAGAATCCCCTACAATGAGCAGTTCTTC. Its translation is CASSPTSGRIPYNEQFF. V usage is TRBV5-1 and J usage is TRBJ2-1, with 12 bases matching TRBD2. The V segment lost 4 bases and the J segment 2 bases; nucleotides outside the gene matches: 7. CDR3 length: 17 amino acids. Germline V gene sequence: CDR1 SGHRS, CDR2 YFSETQ.

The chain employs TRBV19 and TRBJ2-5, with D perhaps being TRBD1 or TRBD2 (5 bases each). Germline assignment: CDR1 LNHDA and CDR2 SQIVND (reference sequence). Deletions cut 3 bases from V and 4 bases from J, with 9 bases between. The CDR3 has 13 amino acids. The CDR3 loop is CASSISRGETQYF. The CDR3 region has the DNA TGTGCCAGTAGTATTTCGAGGGGAGAGACCCAGTACTTC.

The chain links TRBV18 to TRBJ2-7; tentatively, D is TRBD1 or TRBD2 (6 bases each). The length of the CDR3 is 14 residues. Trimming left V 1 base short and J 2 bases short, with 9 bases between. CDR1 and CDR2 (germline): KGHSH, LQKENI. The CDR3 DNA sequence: TGTGCCAGCTCACCACAGGGGGGCCCCTACGAGCAGTACTTC. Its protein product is CASSPQGGPYEQYF.

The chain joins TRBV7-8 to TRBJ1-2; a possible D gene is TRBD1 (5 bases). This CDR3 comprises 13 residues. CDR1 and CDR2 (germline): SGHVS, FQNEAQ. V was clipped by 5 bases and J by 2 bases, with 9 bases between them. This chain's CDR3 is CASSPRQNYGYTF. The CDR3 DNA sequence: TGTGCCAGCAGCCCGCGACAGAACTATGGCTACACCTTC.

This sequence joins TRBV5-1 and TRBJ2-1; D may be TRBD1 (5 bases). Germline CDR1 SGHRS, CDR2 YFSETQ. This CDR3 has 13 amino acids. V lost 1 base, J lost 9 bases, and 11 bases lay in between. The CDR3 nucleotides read TGCGCCAGCAGCTTGCCAGGGCAGGGTGAGCAGTTCTTC. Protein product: CASSLPGQGEQFF.

The CDR3 loop is CASSIGTGGEDTEAFF. The CDR3, as DNA: TGTGCCAGTAGTATCGGGACAGGGGGCGAAGACACTGAAGCTTTCTTT. The rearrangement uses TRBV19 and TRBJ1-1, with 12 bases that match TRBD1. V lost 3 bases, J lost 3 bases, and 5 bases stayed unmatched. CDR3 length: 16 amino acids. Germline V gene sequence: CDR1 LNHDA, CDR2 SQIVND (reference sequence). The whole variable domain, remainder taken from reference TRBV19 and TRBJ1-1, is DGGITQSPKYLFRKEGQNVTLSCEQNLNHDAMYWYRQDPGQGLRLIYYSQIVNDFQKGDIAEGYSVSREKKESFPLTVTSAQKNPTAFYLCASSIGTGGEDTEAFFGQGTRLTVV.

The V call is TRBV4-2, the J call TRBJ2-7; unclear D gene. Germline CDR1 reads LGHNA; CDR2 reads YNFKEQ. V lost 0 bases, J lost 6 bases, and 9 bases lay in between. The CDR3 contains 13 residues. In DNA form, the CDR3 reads TGTGCCAGCAGCCAAGACAGGCGTACCGAGCAGTACTTC. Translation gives CASSQDRRTEQYF.

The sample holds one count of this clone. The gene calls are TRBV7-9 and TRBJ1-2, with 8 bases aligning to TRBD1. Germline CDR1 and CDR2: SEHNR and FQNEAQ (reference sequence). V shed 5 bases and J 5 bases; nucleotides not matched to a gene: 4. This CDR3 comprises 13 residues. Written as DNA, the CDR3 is TGTGCCAGCAGCCTAGACAGGGGATATGGCTACACCTTC. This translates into CASSLDRGYGYTF.